Here is one T cell receptor (beta chain) with its context. Antigen unknown. This may stem from a read error, because a much larger clone lies one nucleotide away. The data stem from a study of response to subunit inactivated influenza vaccine. Findings and caveats of the study: Authors suggested each seasonal influenza vaccination recruits few new T cells.

A single record per CDR3 protein comes from TCRdb applying MiXCR to the RT-PCR reads. Of roughly 160,000 distinct CDR3 sequences in the sample, approximately 10% were seen once. This specimen was non-naive T cells sorted from PBMCs, taken roughly 46 days after vaccination. The sequence came from a man between 45 and 60 years old who received an inactivated influenza vaccine.

CDR3 sequence (DNA): TGTGCCAGCAGCTTAGCGTATGGGCAGCTTAGCGACGAGCAGTACTTC. Encoded protein: CASSLAYGQLSDEQYF. The chain links TRBV7-9 to TRBJ2-7; possible D gene TRBD2, 5 bases. V was trimmed by 0 bases and J by 5 bases, leaving 17 bases between them. Germline loops: CDR1 SEHNR, CDR2 FQNEAQ (reference sequence). The CDR3 contains 16 residues.